This TCR beta chain was identified during a study of cytomegalovirus exposure and HLA in healthy donors. PCR primers comprised 60 Vbeta and 13 Jbeta primers. Here immunoSEQ multiplex PCR was the method, and the copy in TCRdb shows in-frame clones only, minus some. The sample includes about 140,000 clones, 80% of them seen just once. About this clone: Antigen: not known.

Findings and caveats of the study: Investigators reported over 150 TCR beta chains as tied to cytomegalovirus. Many donors shared some public TCRs, even though most TCR sequences were rare.

Germline CDR1 SEHNR, CDR2 FQNEAQ (reference sequence). CDR3 length: 17 residues. Germline trimming cut 5 bases from V and 2 bases from J; bases unmatched to any gene: 11. This TCR derives from a man between 45 and 60 years old in good health and CMV-seronegative. Input material: PBMCs. The chain links TRBV7-9 to TRBJ2-7; 11 bases map to TRBD2. The CDR3 DNA follows: TGTGCCAGCAGCATCCAGAGAGGGACTAGCGGAGCCTACGAGCAGTACTTC. Its protein is CASSIQRGTSGAYEQYF.